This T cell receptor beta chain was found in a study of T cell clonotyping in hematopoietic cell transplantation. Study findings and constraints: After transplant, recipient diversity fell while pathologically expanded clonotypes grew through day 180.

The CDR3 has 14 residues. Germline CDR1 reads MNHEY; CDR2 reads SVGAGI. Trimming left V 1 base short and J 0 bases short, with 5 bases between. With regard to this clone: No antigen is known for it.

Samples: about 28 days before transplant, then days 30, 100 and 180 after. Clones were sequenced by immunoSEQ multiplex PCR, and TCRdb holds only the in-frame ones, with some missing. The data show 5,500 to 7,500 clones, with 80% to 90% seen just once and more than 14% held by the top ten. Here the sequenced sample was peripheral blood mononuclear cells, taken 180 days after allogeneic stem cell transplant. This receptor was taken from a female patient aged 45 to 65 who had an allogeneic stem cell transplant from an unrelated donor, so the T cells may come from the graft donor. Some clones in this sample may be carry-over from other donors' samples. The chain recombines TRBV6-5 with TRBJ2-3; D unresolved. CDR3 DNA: TGTGCCAGCAGTTACTTACAGAGCACAGATACGCAGTATTTT. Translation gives CASSYLQSTDTQYF.